This record looks at one T cell receptor (beta chain) sequence and its context. Antigen: not known. How the authors handled the data: In the immunoSEQ data, sequences were junction-only and lacked quality scores, so filtering differed. Here immunoSEQ multiplex PCR was the method, and the copy in TCRdb shows in-frame clones only, minus some. V and J calls plus clone size are reproduced from that table; the DNA served to infer D and trimming. The table has fewer than 1.6 million clones, around 98.5% seen once. Looked up from germline, CDR1 is SEHNR and CDR2 is FQNEAQ (reference sequence). Trimming shortened V by 5 bases and J by 7 bases, and 18 bases separated the two germline ends. The CDR3 consists of 15 residues. This sample is part of a study of shared clonotypes between healthy human individuals. General observations from the study: In contrast to clonotypes shared by all four donors, non-shared clonotypes had lower generation probabilities. Shared clonotypes: approximately 5% naive CD4, around 3.5% naive CD8, roughly 2.2% memory CD4, more than 0.3% memory CD8.

The source material was naive CD4+ T cells sorted from blood. Subset in this sample: CD45RA+ positively selected. This TCR derives from a man between 25 and 39 years old in good health. The rearrangement links TRBV7-9 to TRBJ2-1, with D perhaps TRBD1 or TRBD2 (6 bases each). CDR3 region: CASSTVGGVGNEQFF. The CDR3 nucleotides are TGTGCCAGCAGCACCGTGGGGGGCGTGGGGAATGAGCAGTTCTTC.